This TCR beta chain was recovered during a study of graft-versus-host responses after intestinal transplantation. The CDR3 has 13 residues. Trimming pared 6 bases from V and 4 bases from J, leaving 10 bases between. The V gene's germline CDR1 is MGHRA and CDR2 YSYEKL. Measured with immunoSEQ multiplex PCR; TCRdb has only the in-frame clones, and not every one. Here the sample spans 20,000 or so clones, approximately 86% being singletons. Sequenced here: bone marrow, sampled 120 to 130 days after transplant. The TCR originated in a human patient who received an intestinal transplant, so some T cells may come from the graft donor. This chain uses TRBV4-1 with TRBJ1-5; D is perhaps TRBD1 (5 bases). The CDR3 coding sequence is TGCGCCAGCAGTTGGGGGACTAATCAGCCCCAGCATTTT. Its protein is CASSWGTNQPQHF.